This TCR beta chain was sequenced for a study of CD8 T cells in ankylosing spondylitis. Study outcomes and limitations: Disease-associated clones were reportedly significantly overrepresented in matched ankylosing spondylitis synovial fluid. A motif of seven or eight highly homologous TCR beta variants was seen as apparently characteristic of ankylosing spondylitis blood.

This clonotype has just a few counts. The antigen is not known. Researchers built TCR beta libraries using quantitative 5'-RACE with molecular barcodes. TCRdb re-called the 5' RACE reads with MiXCR, one entry per CDR3 protein. This table has over 400,000 distinct CDR3 sequences, 26% appearing once. The CDR3 runs to 13 residues. The V and J ends lost 2 bases and 3 bases respectively, with 9 bases between them. From germline, CDR1 is SGHRS and CDR2 YFSETQ. The origin of this receptor is a male donor with ankylosing spondylitis. The sequenced sample was blood, either unsorted or a sorted T cell fraction (not recorded which). The gene calls are TRBV5-1 and TRBJ2-7; TRBD1 is a possible D gene (6 bases). The CDR3 spells CASSFGDNYEQYF. Written as DNA, the CDR3 is TGCGCCAGCAGCTTTGGGGACAACTACGAGCAGTACTTC.